This record covers a single T cell receptor beta chain. Its matching antigen is unknown. Generated by immunoSEQ multiplex PCR, the TCRdb table keeps only in-frame clones and is missing some. Altogether about 10,000 clones are present, about 66% being singletons, with the ten largest covering around 14%. This record belongs to a study of CD4+ T cells in melanoma. Study observations and caveats: CD8+ T cell, macrophage and B cell function reportedly correlated with neoantigen-specific CD4+ T cells. In melanoma, neoantigen-specific CD4+ T cells reportedly differed in differentiation state.

The CDR3 runs 13 residues. V shed 5 bases and J shed 4 bases, with 13 bases lying between them. Per germline, CDR1 SGHRS and CDR2 YFSETQ. Sequenced material: cells from a culture (not recorded whether cultured in vitro). This sequence originates from a human donor with melanoma. V usage is TRBV5-1 and J usage is TRBJ2-7; no reliable D call. CDR3 nucleotide sequence: TGCGCCAGCAGGGAGATTTTGGGGTACGAGCAGTACTTC. Amino acids: CASREILGYEQYF.